The 28 T cell receptor beta chains in this list originate from one sample, sequenced in a study of T cell clonotyping in hematopoietic cell transplantation. Clones were read by immunoSEQ multiplex PCR, and TCRdb kept only the in-frame ones, dropping some. The data show some 11,000 clones, roughly 90% seen once. Time point defined: recipient sample about 28 days before transplant, after cytoreduction. Specimen: peripheral blood mononuclear cells, collected before stem cell transplant. Source of these receptors: a woman between 35 and 50 years old with acute myeloid leukemia. Some clones in this sample may be carry-over from other donors' samples.

The V call is TRBV5-6, the J call TRBJ1-1; D gene uncertain. The CDR3 spans 13 residues. V shed 5 bases and J shed 1 base, with 9 bases lying between them. CDR1 is SGHDT, CDR2 YYEEEE, per germline. The DNA for the CDR3 is TGTGCCAGCAGAGAGAGGTCGAACACTGAAGCTTTCTTT. Protein sequence: CASRERSNTEAFF.

The V and J genes are TRBV11-2 and TRBJ1-1; the D is unclear. The CDR3 runs to 12 residues. CDR1 and CDR2 (germline): SGHAT, FQNNGV. Trimming left V 2 bases short and J 11 bases short, with 12 bases between. CDR3 DNA: TGTGCCAGCAGCTTATTTGGTCGTGGGGCTTTCTTT. Residues: CASSLFGRGAFF.

This clone was seen once. The V call is TRBV12-2, the J call TRBJ1-2. TRBV12-2 is recorded as a pseudogene. CDR3 length: 13 residues. CDR3 DNA sequence: TGTGCAAGTCGCTTAGGGGGGAACTATGGCTACACCTTC. It translates to CASRLGGNYGYTF.

The chain is built from TRBV19 and TRBJ1-5, with D unclear. CDR3 length equals 13 residues. CDR1 and CDR2 (germline): LNHDA, SQIVND (reference sequence). V lost 0 bases and J 7 bases, leaving 7 bases between the germline ends. CDR3 in DNA: TGTGCCAGTAGTATAGATCATGGCCAGCCCCAGCATTTT. Its translation: CASSIDHGQPQHF.

The rearrangement joins TRBV4-1 to TRBJ1-4, with 7 bases fitting TRBD1. CDR1 is MGHRA and CDR2 is YSYEKL in the germline V gene. With 2 bases clipped from V and 11 bases from J, the junction kept 2 bases outside the gene matches. This CDR3 comprises 12 residues. CDR3 protein: CASSQLGQKLFF. The CDR3, as DNA: TGCGCCAGCAGCCAACTGGGACAGAAACTGTTTTTT.

The chain combines TRBV7-9 with TRBJ2-7, with D possibly being TRBD2 (5 bases). The CDR3 sequence is 16 residues long. V lost 1 base to trimming and J lost 5 bases, with 18 bases between them. Germline V gene sequence: CDR1 SEHNR, CDR2 FQNEAQ (reference sequence). CDR3 DNA: TGTGCCAGCAGCTTAGTTGATAGCGCTAATTCCCACGAGCAGTACTTC. Protein sequence: CASSLVDSANSHEQYF.

The J gene is TRBJ2-3, the V gene TRBV29-1; the match to TRBD1 covers 9 bases. J gave up 8 bases and V 3 bases, and 6 bases lay outside the gene matches. Germline V gene data show CDR1 as SQVTM and CDR2 as ANQGSEA. This CDR3 contains 13 residues. CDR3 region: CSVDMDRGRTQYF. The DNA for the CDR3 is TGCAGCGTTGATATGGACAGGGGACGTACGCAGTATTTT.

The chain employs TRBV27 and TRBJ2-7, with TRBD2 identical over 10 bases. Germline trimming cut 5 bases from V and 1 base from J; bases unmatched to any gene: 8. Germline-derived CDR1 and CDR2 are MNHEY and SMNVEV (reference sequence). The CDR3 is 16 residues long. CDR3 sequence (DNA): TGTGCCAGCAGTAGGGGACGAGCGGGAGGGTCCTACGAGCAGTACTTC. Translated, it gives CASSRGRAGGSYEQYF.

The V gene is TRBV5-1, the J gene TRBJ2-2; D not resolved. V lost 5 bases and J lost 7, with 9 bases in between. CDR3 length equals 12 residues. Germline-derived CDR1 and CDR2 are SGHRS and YFSETQ. In DNA, the CDR3 is TGCGCCAGCAGTCCGGGTGGCGGGGAGCTGTTTTTT. This codes for CASSPGGGELFF.

V is TRBV19 and J is TRBJ1-4; no clear D gene. Deletions cut 4 bases from V and 5 bases from J, with 14 bases between. The germline gives CDR1 LNHDA, CDR2 SQIVND (reference sequence). The CDR3 contains 15 residues. The CDR3 reads CASSRFKGTNEKLFF. Here the CDR3 DNA reads TGTGCCAGTAGTAGGTTTAAGGGTACAAATGAAAAACTGTTTTTT. Looking up the rest from reference TRBV19 and TRBJ1-4 gives the full variable domain: DGGITQSPKYLFRKEGQNVTLSCEQNLNHDAMYWYRQDPGQGLRLIYYSQIVNDFQKGDIAEGYSVSREKKESFPLTVTSAQKNPTAFYLCASSRFKGTNEKLFFGSGTQLSVL.

The rearrangement uses TRBV5-5 and TRBJ2-7; D is perhaps TRBD1 or TRBD2 (6 bases each). Germline V gene data show CDR1 as SGHKS and CDR2 as YYEKEE (reference sequence). The CDR3 has 14 amino acids. The germline V and J ends were trimmed by 4 bases and 4 bases, with 15 bases remaining between them. CDR3 sequence (DNA): TGTGCCAGCAGCCTGGATGGGGGGCGTTACGAGCAGTACTTC. The encoded protein is CASSLDGGRYEQYF.

The V gene is TRBV5-4, the J gene TRBJ2-6, with 7 positions matching TRBD1. The V and J ends lost 4 bases and 0 bases, in that order; junction bases with no gene match: 7. From germline, CDR1 is SGHNT and CDR2 YYREEE (reference sequence). The CDR3 contains 17 residues. DNA for the CDR3: TGTGCCAGCAGCGTACAGGGGTCCAGCTCTGGGGCCAACGTCCTGACTTTC. Residues: CASSVQGSSSGANVLTF. The whole variable domain, filled in from reference TRBV5-4 and TRBJ2-6, reads ETGVTQSPTHLIKTRGQQVTLRCSSQSGHNTVSWYQQALGQGPQFIFQYYREEENGRGNFPPRFSGLQFPNYSSELNVNALELDDSALYLCASSVQGSSSGANVLTFGAGSRLTVL.

The chain couples TRBV15 to TRBJ2-7; D remains ambiguous. This CDR3 has 15 residues. Germline loops: CDR1 LNHNV, CDR2 YYDKDF (reference sequence). V gave up 3 bases and J gave up 3 bases, with 15 bases separating them. CDR3 DNA: TGTGCCACCAGCAGTCCCGGACCCAAGGGCTACGAGCAGTACTTC. This codes for CATSSPGPKGYEQYF. The variable domain in full, with the rest retrieved from reference TRBV15 and TRBJ2-7, is DAMVIQNPRYQVTQFGKPVTLSCSQTLNHNVMYWYQQKSSQAPKLLFHYYDKDFNNEADTPDNFQSRRPNTSFCFLDIRSPGLGDTAMYLCATSSPGPKGYEQYFGPGTRLTVT.

The chain employs TRBV10-3 and TRBJ1-2, with TRBD1 as a possible D gene (5 bases). V lost 0 bases to trimming and J lost 8 bases, with 10 bases between them. CDR3 length: 13 residues. Germline CDR1 ENHRY, CDR2 SYGVKD. CDR3 in amino acids: CAISESQGRGYTF. The CDR3 coding sequence is TGTGCCATCAGTGAGTCCCAGGGAAGAGGCTACACCTTC.

This chain connects TRBV9 to TRBJ2-2; no firm D call. With 0 bases removed from V and 3 bases from J, the gap between germline ends came to 9 bases. The CDR3 consists of 15 residues. Per the germline V gene, CDR1 is SGDLS and CDR2 is YYNGEE. Here the CDR3 reads CASSVEGLYTGELFF. Here the CDR3 DNA reads TGTGCCAGCAGCGTAGAAGGCCTGTACACCGGGGAGCTGTTTTTT.

The chain is built from TRBV10-1 and TRBJ1-1, with D possibly TRBD1 on 6 matching bases. V was clipped by 0 bases and J by 4 bases, with 12 bases between them. The CDR3 is 15 amino acids. Germline V gene sequence: CDR1 WNHNN, CDR2 SYGVQD (reference sequence). CDR3: CASSESLGASTEAFF. CDR3 bases: TGCGCCAGCAGTGAGTCTTTGGGGGCGAGCACTGAAGCTTTCTTT.

The chain links TRBV2 to TRBJ2-1, with a weak D call TRBD2 (5 bases). V was pared by 6 bases and J by 7 bases, with 10 bases between. The CDR3 consists of 12 residues. Germline V gene lookup returns CDR1 SNHLY and CDR2 FYNNEI. Here the CDR3 reads CASREVVNEQFF. The CDR3 nucleotides are TGTGCCAGCAGGGAGGTCGTGAATGAGCAGTTCTTC.

The chain has TRBV11-2 and TRBJ2-5; tentative D call: TRBD1 (6 bases). This CDR3 region has 13 residues. Germline CDR1 is SGHAT and CDR2 is FQNNGV. Trimming pared 5 bases from V and 5 bases from J, leaving 12 bases between. DNA of the CDR3: TGTGCCAGCAGCCCTGGGACAATGGAGACCCAGTACTTC. Protein: CASSPGTMETQYF.

This sequence joins TRBV27 and TRBJ2-1, with D perhaps TRBD2 (6 bases). Trimming removed 5 bases from V and 10 bases from J, with 18 bases in between. This CDR3 contains 14 residues. The germline gives CDR1 MNHEY, CDR2 SMNVEV (reference sequence). CDR3 bases: TGTGCCAGCAGTCGACTAGAGGAAATTTTGGAGCAGTTCTTC. It yields the protein CASSRLEEILEQFF.

The rearrangement joins TRBV9 to TRBJ2-1; 8 bases agree with TRBD2. With V trimmed by 0 bases and J by 4 bases, 0 bases remained unmatched. The germline V gene encodes CDR1 SGDLS and CDR2 YYNGEE. The CDR3 spans 14 residues. The chain's CDR3 is CASSVASGYNEQFF. CDR3 bases: TGTGCCAGCAGCGTAGCTAGCGGGTACAATGAGCAGTTCTTC. Based on the CDR3 plus reference TRBV9 and TRBJ2-1, the full variable domain is DSGVTQTPKHLITATGQRVTLRCSPRSGDLSVYWYQQSLDQGLQFLIQYYNGEERAKGNILERFSAQQFPDLHSELNLSSLELGDSALYFCASSVASGYNEQFFGPGTRLTVL.

This chain links TRBV7-7 with TRBJ1-1; a weak D match, TRBD1 (5 bases). The germline gives CDR1 SSHAT, CDR2 FNYEAQ (reference sequence). Between the trimmed V and J ends, which lost 4 bases and 2 bases, there was a span of 8 bases. This CDR3 is 13 amino acids long. CDR3 region: CASSSTVNTEAFF. The CDR3 DNA sequence: TGTGCCAGCAGCTCGACAGTTAACACTGAAGCTTTCTTT.

This clone was found a few times. The rearrangement uses TRBV19 and TRBJ2-3; TRBD1 agrees at 7 bases. J gave up 3 bases and V 1 base, and 4 bases lay outside the gene matches. The length of the CDR3 is 15 residues. CDR1 LNHDA and CDR2 SQIVND come from the germline V gene (reference sequence). For the CDR3, the DNA is TGTGCCAGTAGTATAGGTGACAGGGTTACAGATACGCAGTATTTT. It yields the protein CASSIGDRVTDTQYF.

The rearrangement links TRBV27 to TRBJ2-3, with 9 bases fitting TRBD1. Trimming cost V 5 bases and J 2 bases; bases outside gene matches: 11. The germline V gene has CDR1 MNHEY and CDR2 SMNVEV (reference sequence). The CDR3 runs to 17 residues. CDR3 residues: CASSPLQGAPLTDTQYF. Here the CDR3 DNA reads TGTGCCAGCAGTCCCCTACAGGGGGCCCCTCTCACAGATACGCAGTATTTT.

The rearrangement links TRBV7-6 to TRBJ2-7, with D perhaps assigned TRBD1 or TRBD2 (5 bases each). There are 15 residues in the CDR3. The germline V and J ends were trimmed by 5 bases and 2 bases, with 16 bases remaining between them. The germline V gene encodes CDR1 SGHVS and CDR2 FNYEAQ. The CDR3 reads CASSQNPPGPYEQYF. CDR3 nucleotide sequence: TGTGCCAGCAGCCAGAATCCCCCGGGGCCCTACGAGCAGTACTTC.

The CDR3 protein is CASSLDRSPDTQYF. Written as DNA, the CDR3 is TGTGCCAGCAGCCTAGACAGGAGCCCAGATACGCAGTATTTT. V is TRBV5-6 and J is TRBJ2-3; weak D call: TRBD1 (6 bases). From germline, CDR1 is SGHDT and CDR2 YYEEEE. This CDR3 is 14 amino acids long. The V gene lost 4 bases and the J gene lost 4 bases, with 13 bases spanning the gap.

This clone has only a few counts. This sequence joins TRBV11-2 and TRBJ1-2; D is perhaps TRBD1 (5 bases). Germline V gives CDR1 SGHAT, CDR2 FQNNGV. The V end was cut by 5 bases, the J end by 3 bases, with 13 bases between. CDR3 size: 14 residues. The CDR3 spells CASSPGIGDYGYTF. The CDR3 DNA is TGTGCCAGCAGCCCAGGGATCGGGGACTATGGCTACACCTTC.

The chain uses TRBV30 and TRBJ1-4; D ambiguous. Trimming removed 1 base from V and 8 bases from J, with 14 bases in between. The CDR3 runs 14 residues. Germline CDR1 GTSNPN, CDR2 SVGIG (reference sequence). The CDR3 sequence: CAWSDPRTREKLFF. CDR3 in DNA: TGTGCCTGGAGTGATCCCAGAACACGGGAAAAACTGTTTTTT.

V and J are TRBV2 and TRBJ1-3; D unclear. The V and J ends lost 4 bases and 2 bases respectively, with 6 bases between them. CDR1 and CDR2 (germline): SNHLY, FYNNEI. The CDR3 sequence is 13 residues long. CDR3 region: CASSVSTGNTIYF. Here the CDR3 DNA reads TGTGCCAGCAGTGTGTCGACTGGAAACACCATATATTTT.